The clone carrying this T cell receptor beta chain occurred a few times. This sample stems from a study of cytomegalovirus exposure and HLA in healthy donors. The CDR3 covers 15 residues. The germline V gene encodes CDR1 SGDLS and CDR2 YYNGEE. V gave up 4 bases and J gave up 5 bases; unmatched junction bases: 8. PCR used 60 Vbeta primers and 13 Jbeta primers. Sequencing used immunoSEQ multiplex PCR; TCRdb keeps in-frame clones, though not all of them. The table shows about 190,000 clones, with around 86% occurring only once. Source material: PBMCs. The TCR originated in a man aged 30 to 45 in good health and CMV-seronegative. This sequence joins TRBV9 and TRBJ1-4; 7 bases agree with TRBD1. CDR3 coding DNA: TGTGCCAGCAGCAAAGCAGGGGGTAAGAATGAAAAACTGTTTTTT. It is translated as CASSKAGGKNEKLFF.